The 9 T cell receptor beta chains below were found in one sample sequenced in a study of regulatory T cells in long-lasting Graves disease. Documented time point: persistent/refractory GD, antithyroid drugs over 5 years with positive TRAb. Construction of the TCR library relied on RNA isolated from PBMCs. Libraries of TCR beta came from iRepertoire HTBI primers plus Arm-PCR of CDR3 regions. One entry per CDR3 protein results from TCRdb running MiXCR on the multiplex PCR reads. The data hold about 400,000 distinct CDR3 sequences, with 20% observed a single time. The sample was peripheral blood mononuclear cells (PBMCs), taken when the disease was refractory, from a patient treated with antithyroid drugs. The receptors shown here come from a female donor with Graves disease.

At least ten counts were recorded for this clonotype. This rearrangement joins TRBV7-3 to TRBJ2-7, with unresolved D. CDR1 SGHTA and CDR2 FQGTGA come from the germline V gene. The CDR3 is 14 residues long. V was cut by 4 bases and J by 5 bases, with 15 bases left in between. CDR3 coding DNA: TGTGCCAGCAGCTCCTTACCAGGATCGCACGAGCAGTACTTC. Amino acid sequence: CASSSLPGSHEQYF.

The chain joins TRBV7-2 to TRBJ2-1, with a possible D match to TRBD1 (5 bases). Per the germline V gene, CDR1 is SGHTA and CDR2 is FQGNSA. Deletions cut 6 bases from V and 6 bases from J, with 18 bases between. The CDR3 is 15 residues long. The CDR3 DNA sequence: TGTGCCAGCAGGCAGGGCTCACTGACGGGCAATGAGCAGTTCTTC. This codes for CASRQGSLTGNEQFF. The variable domain in full, with the rest retrieved from reference TRBV7-2 and TRBJ2-1, is GAGVSQSPSNKVTEKGKDVELRCDPISGHTALYWYRQSLGQGLEFLIYFQGNSAPDKSGLPSDRFSAERTGGSVSTLTIQRTQQEDSAVYLCASRQGSLTGNEQFFGPGTRLTVL.

This clonotype was detected many times. V and J are TRBV28 and TRBJ2-7; TRBD1 might be the D (6 bases). Between the trimmed V and J ends, which lost 2 bases and 2 bases, there was a span of 10 bases. CDR3 length: 14 amino acids. Germline values: CDR1 MDHEN, CDR2 SYDVKM. The CDR3 loop reads CASSLGTNPYEQYF. The CDR3 coding sequence is TGTGCCAGCAGTTTAGGGACAAACCCCTACGAGCAGTACTTC.

The rearrangement uses TRBV27 and TRBJ2-7; D call uncertain. This CDR3 is 13 amino acids long. Germline V gene lookup returns CDR1 MNHEY and CDR2 SMNVEV (reference sequence). V lost 7 bases and J 3 bases, leaving 13 bases between the germline ends. CDR3 sequence: CASITDRLYEQYF. The CDR3 nucleotides are TGTGCCAGCATTACGGACCGTCTCTACGAGCAGTACTTC.

The V and J genes are TRBV19 and TRBJ1-2; no clear D. Trimming stripped 5 bases from V and 7 bases from J, with 17 bases between. This CDR3 is 14 amino acids long. CDR1 LNHDA and CDR2 SQIVND come from the germline V gene (reference sequence). This CDR3 is CASSSATDPTGYTF. The CDR3 region has the DNA TGTGCCAGTAGTTCCGCCACAGATCCGACTGGCTACACCTTC. Supplemented by reference TRBV19 and TRBJ1-2, the full variable domain reads DGGITQSPKYLFRKEGQNVTLSCEQNLNHDAMYWYRQDPGQGLRLIYYSQIVNDFQKGDIAEGYSVSREKKESFPLTVTSAQKNPTAFYLCASSSATDPTGYTFGSGTRLTVV.

This clonotype occurred many times. The chain is built from TRBV6-7 and TRBJ1-1; D remains ambiguous. TRBV6-7 is labeled an ORF, and its function is uncertain. There are 19 residues in the CDR3. V was shortened by 5 bases and J by 2 bases, with 27 bases between the two germline ends. DNA for the CDR3: TGTGCCAGCAGTCCGTCGGGAGGTACGCGATTTGACGGTAACACTGAAGCTTTCTTT. The encoded protein is CASSPSGGTRFDGNTEAFF.

This clonotype was found many times. The chain recombines TRBV28 with TRBJ2-2, with 9 bases aligning to TRBD2. Trimming removed 3 bases from V and 5 bases from J; junction bases left unmatched: 13. Germline V gene lookup returns CDR1 MDHEN and CDR2 SYDVKM. This CDR3 is built from 18 residues. CDR3 region: CASSFGFRREGRTGELFF. DNA for the CDR3: TGTGCCAGCAGTTTCGGATTTCGGCGGGAGGGCCGTACCGGGGAGCTGTTTTTT.

V is TRBV3-1 and J is TRBJ1-5; no definite D call. Germline V gene lookup returns CDR1 LGHDT and CDR2 YNNKEL (reference sequence). The CDR3 loop spans 15 amino acids. V was clipped by 0 bases and J by 4 bases, with 10 bases between them. The DNA for the CDR3 is TGTGCCAGCAGCCAAGATAGGCAGTTAAATCAGCCCCAGCATTTT. Encoded protein: CASSQDRQLNQPQHF.

Only a few counts were recorded for this clonotype. The rearrangement links TRBV4-2 to TRBJ2-7, with D unclear. Germline-derived CDR1 and CDR2 are LGHNA and YNFKEQ. Trimming took off 0 bases at V and 6 bases at J, with 15 bases between the two ends. The CDR3 has 15 amino acids. The CDR3 region has the DNA TGTGCCAGCAGCCAAGATTTCGGGTCCTACGGCGAGCAGTACTTC. Amino acids: CASSQDFGSYGEQYF.